A single sample is the source of the 19 T cell receptor beta chains below, sequenced in a study of T cells in Graves' hyperthyroidism and ophthalmopathy. The CDR3 regions of TCR beta were amplified from RNA transcripts. Primed by the HTBI set, a first-round RT-PCR was run on the TCR CDR3. MiXCR, applied by TCRdb to the multiplex PCR reads, yields one record per CDR3 protein. The sample has 600,000 to 800,000 distinct CDR3 sequences; roughly a third are singletons. The sequenced sample was blood. The receptors here all came from a woman aged 40 to 50 with Graves' hyperthyroidism.

V and J are TRBV15 and TRBJ1-1; D gene ambiguous. V dropped 0 bases and J dropped 7 bases, with 6 bases sitting between them. Germline lookup yields CDR1 LNHNV and CDR2 YYDKDF (reference sequence). This CDR3 comprises 12 residues. DNA for the CDR3: TGTGCCACCAGCAGAGATGGGGTTGAAGCTTTCTTT. Protein: CATSRDGVEAFF.

The table lists this clonotype with a few counts. J is TRBJ1-2 and V is TRBV6-6; 8 bases align to TRBD1. V gave up 5 bases and J gave up 8 bases; unmatched junction bases: 10. Germline CDR1 MNHNY, CDR2 SVGAGI (reference sequence). CDR3 size: 14 residues. This chain's CDR3 is CASSDPGQGHGYTF. The CDR3 bases are TGTGCCAGCAGTGACCCTGGACAGGGTCACGGCTACACCTTC.

This clonotype turned up a few times. A read error may produce the germline difference seen at one junction end. The chain couples TRBV24-1 to TRBJ2-6; D unclear. The CDR3 totals 17 residues. Germline CDR1 reads KGHDR; CDR2 reads SFDVKD. DNA of the CDR3: TGTGCCAGCAGTACCCCGATAGTCTTCCCTGGGGCCAACGTCCTGACTTTC. Protein product: CASSTPIVFPGANVLTF.

This clonotype was counted once. This chain links TRBV20-1 with TRBJ2-7, with 9 nucleotides matching TRBD2. Germline V gene lookup returns CDR1 DFQATT and CDR2 SNEGSKA (reference sequence). The CDR3 has 16 amino acids. V shed 3 bases, J shed 3 bases, and the junction held 12 bases outside the gene matches. The CDR3 nucleotides are TGCAGTGCTAGTGACTTAGCGGGGGCCCCGGGCTACGAGCAGTACTTC. Its protein product is CSASDLAGAPGYEQYF.

V and J are TRBV6-6 and TRBJ1-3; D might be TRBD1 (5 bases). V lost 2 bases, J lost 4 bases, and 9 bases lay in between. The CDR3 consists of 14 residues. CDR1 and CDR2 from the germline V gene are MNHNY and SVGAGI (reference sequence). This chain's CDR3 is CASSYQGRGNTIYF. In nucleotides, the CDR3 is TGTGCCAGCAGTTACCAGGGAAGGGGAAACACCATATATTTT.

CDR3 bases: TGCAGCCCTCTGAAAGGGGCCCTCTCCTATAATTCACCCCTCCACTTT. This gives the protein CSPLKGALSYNSPLHF. The chain carries TRBV29-1 and TRBJ1-6; D might be TRBD1 (5 bases). CDR3 length: 16 amino acids. Germline CDR1 and CDR2: SQVTM and ANQGSEA. The V end was cut by 8 bases, the J end by 0 bases, with 17 bases between.

This clonotype was seen repeatedly, ten times or more. CDR3: CSIKDSNRGGYTF. CDR3 bases: TGCAGCATAAAAGATTCGAACAGGGGTGGCTACACCTTC. The chain recombines TRBV29-1 with TRBJ1-2; 7 bases line up with TRBD1. Looked up from germline, CDR1 is SQVTM and CDR2 is ANQGSEA. The V segment lost 8 bases and the J segment 7 bases; nucleotides outside the gene matches: 13. The CDR3 loop spans 13 amino acids.

The genes are TRBV4-3 and TRBJ2-7, with D possibly matching TRBD1 (6 bases). The CDR3 runs to 13 residues. V gave up 2 bases and J gave up 2 bases, with 7 bases separating them. Germline V gives CDR1 LGHNA, CDR2 YSLEER. The CDR3 is CASSQWTAYEQYF. The DNA for the CDR3 is TGCGCCAGCAGCCAATGGACAGCCTACGAGCAGTACTTC.

This clonotype has ten or more counts. V and J are TRBV6-5 and TRBJ1-2, with 9 bases matching TRBD1. This CDR3 region has 14 residues. V was pared by 6 bases and J by 6 bases, with 8 bases of the junction left unmatched. Germline values: CDR1 MNHEY, CDR2 SVGAGI. CDR3 DNA: TGTGCCAGCAGCGGACTGGACAGGGGTGATGGCTACACCTTC. Amino acids: CASSGLDRGDGYTF.

Regarding this clonotype: A much larger clone differs from this one at a single base, so this may be a read error. The V gene is TRBV29-1, the J gene TRBJ2-5; the D gene is possibly TRBD1 (6 bases). CDR1 SQVTM and CDR2 ANQGSEA come from the germline V gene. The CDR3 loop spans 15 amino acids. The CDR3 loop reads CSVEDLMGHQETQHF. CDR3 coding DNA: TGCAGCGTTGAAGATCTTATGGGACATCAAGAGACCCAGCACTTC.

This clonotype was seen repeatedly, ten times or more. The chain couples TRBV5-1 to TRBJ1-1, with D possibly being TRBD1 (6 bases). This CDR3 has 15 amino acids. The germline V gene encodes CDR1 SGHRS and CDR2 YFSETQ. Trimming removed 4 bases from V and 0 bases from J, with 13 bases in between. The CDR3 is CASSLEGGVNTEAFF. CDR3 DNA sequence: TGCGCCAGCAGCCTGGAAGGGGGGGTGAACACTGAAGCTTTCTTT.

This chain links TRBV18 with TRBJ2-5; unclear D gene. The V gene's germline CDR1 is KGHSH and CDR2 LQKENI. This CDR3 contains 14 residues. The germline V and J ends were trimmed by 3 bases and 4 bases, with 12 bases remaining between them. DNA for the CDR3: TGTGCCAGCTCACCGACCCGTGAGACAGAGACCCAGTACTTC. Amino acid sequence: CASSPTRETETQYF.

This clonotype was counted ten times or more. This chain connects TRBV29-1 to TRBJ1-1; TRBD1 is a possible D gene (5 bases). The ends were cut back, 1 base at V and 0 bases at J, with 6 bases in the middle. The CDR3 is made up of 13 amino acids. Germline values: CDR1 SQVTM, CDR2 ANQGSEA. Here the CDR3 DNA reads TGCAGCGTTGAAGCAGGGATGAACACTGAAGCTTTCTTT. It yields the protein CSVEAGMNTEAFF.

This clonotype was observed a handful of times. One end of the junction is discordant with germline, which a read error may explain. The rearrangement joins TRBV5-8 to TRBJ1-2; D possibly corresponds to TRBD1 (5 bases). CDR1 is SGHTS and CDR2 is YDEGEE in the germline V gene. The CDR3 length is 13 residues. The CDR3 DNA reads as TGTGCCAGCAGCTTGCCGGGACGGGCCATTAAGGAGTTC. This codes for CASSLPGRAIKEF.

This clonotype was recorded many times. The chain joins TRBV7-9 to TRBJ2-5, with 8 positions matching TRBD1. The CDR3 contains 14 residues. Germline CDR1 SEHNR, CDR2 FQNEAQ (reference sequence). V dropped 5 bases and J dropped 4; count of bases not matched to a gene: 6. The CDR3 sequence is CASSPKTGVETQYF. The CDR3 nucleotides read TGTGCCAGCAGCCCTAAGACAGGGGTAGAGACCCAGTACTTC.

This clonotype was counted at least ten times. The chain carries TRBV7-2 and TRBJ1-2; TRBD1 is a possible D gene (5 bases). The CDR3 has 15 residues. Trimming pared 5 bases from V and 1 base from J, leaving 14 bases between. The germline gives CDR1 SGHTA, CDR2 FQGNSA. The CDR3 sequence is CASSRRGRNNYGYTF. The CDR3 nucleotides read TGTGCCAGCAGCAGGCGGGGACGAAATAACTATGGCTACACCTTC.

This chain links TRBV7-2 with TRBJ1-1; D unclear. Trimming shortened V by 1 base and J by 1 base, and 13 bases separated the two germline ends. This CDR3 is 16 amino acids long. Germline CDR1 and CDR2: SGHTA and FQGNSA. In DNA, the CDR3 is TGTGCCAGCAGCTTAGAGGAGACGCTCGCGAACACTGAAGCTTTCTTT. This encodes CASSLEETLANTEAFF.

The chain is built from TRBV29-1 and TRBJ1-2; D is undetermined. This CDR3 is 12 amino acids long. Germline V CDR1 and CDR2: SQVTM, ANQGSEA. V was shortened by 2 bases and J by 8 bases, with 12 bases between the two germline ends. The CDR3 here is CSVEWGGYGYTF. In nucleotides, the CDR3 is TGCAGCGTTGAATGGGGAGGCTACGGCTACACCTTC.

The chain has TRBV12-3 or TRBV12-4 and TRBJ1-5; TRBD1 is a possible D gene (5 bases). This CDR3 has 13 residues. Trimming stripped 4 bases from V and 4 bases from J, with 8 bases between. CDR3 nucleotide sequence: TGTGCCAGCAGTTACGGGGCAAATCAGCCCCAGCATTTT. This codes for CASSYGANQPQHF.